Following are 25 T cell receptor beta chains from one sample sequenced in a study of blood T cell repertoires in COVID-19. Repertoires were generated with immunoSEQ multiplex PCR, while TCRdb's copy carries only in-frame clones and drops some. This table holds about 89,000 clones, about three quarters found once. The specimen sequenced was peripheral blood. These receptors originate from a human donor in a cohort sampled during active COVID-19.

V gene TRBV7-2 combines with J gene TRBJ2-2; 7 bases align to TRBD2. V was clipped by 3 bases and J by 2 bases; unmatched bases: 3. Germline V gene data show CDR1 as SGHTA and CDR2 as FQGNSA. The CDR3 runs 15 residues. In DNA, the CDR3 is TGTGCCAGCAGCTTTACTAGCGACAACACCGGGGAGCTGTTTTTT. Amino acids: CASSFTSDNTGELFF.

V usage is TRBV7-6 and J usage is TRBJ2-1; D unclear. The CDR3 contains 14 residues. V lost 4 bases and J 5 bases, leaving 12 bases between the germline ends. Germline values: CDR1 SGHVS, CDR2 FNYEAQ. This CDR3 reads CASSSPNRDNEQFF. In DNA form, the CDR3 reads TGTGCCAGCAGCTCTCCAAACCGGGACAATGAGCAGTTCTTC.

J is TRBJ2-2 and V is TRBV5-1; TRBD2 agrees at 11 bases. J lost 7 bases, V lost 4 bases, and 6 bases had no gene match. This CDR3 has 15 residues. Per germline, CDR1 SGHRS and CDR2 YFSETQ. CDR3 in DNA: TGCGCCAGCAGCAAACTAGCGGGAGCGATCGGGGAGCTGTTTTTT. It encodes CASSKLAGAIGELFF.

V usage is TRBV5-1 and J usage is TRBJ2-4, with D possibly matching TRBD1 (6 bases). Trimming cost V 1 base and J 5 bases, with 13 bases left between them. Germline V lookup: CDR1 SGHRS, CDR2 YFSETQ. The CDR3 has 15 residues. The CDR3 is CASSLYGGTENIQYF. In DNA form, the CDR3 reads TGCGCCAGCAGCTTGTATGGGGGCACTGAAAACATTCAGTACTTC.

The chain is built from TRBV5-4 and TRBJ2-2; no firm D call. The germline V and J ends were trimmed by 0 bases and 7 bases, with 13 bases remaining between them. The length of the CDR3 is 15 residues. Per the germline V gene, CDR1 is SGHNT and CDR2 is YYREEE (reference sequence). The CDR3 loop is CASSLARQSFGELFF. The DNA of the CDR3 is TGTGCCAGCAGCTTGGCCAGGCAGTCGTTCGGGGAGCTGTTTTTT.

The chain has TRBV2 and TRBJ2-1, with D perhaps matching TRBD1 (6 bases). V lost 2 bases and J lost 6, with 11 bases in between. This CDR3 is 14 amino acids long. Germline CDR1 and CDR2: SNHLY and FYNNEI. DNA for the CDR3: TGTGCCAGCAGTGAACAGGGGCCCTTCAATGAGCAGTTCTTC. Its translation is CASSEQGPFNEQFF.

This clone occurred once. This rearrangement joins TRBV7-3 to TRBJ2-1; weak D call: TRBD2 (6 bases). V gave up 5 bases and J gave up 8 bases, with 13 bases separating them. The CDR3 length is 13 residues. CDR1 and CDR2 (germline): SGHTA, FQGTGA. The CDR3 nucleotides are TGTGCCAGCAGCCCCCGCCGGGACTATGAGCAGTTCTTC. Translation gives CASSPRRDYEQFF.

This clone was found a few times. CDR3 nucleotides: TGCGCCAGCAGCCCCACGGCGGGAGTCACCGGGGAGCTGTTTTTT. It specifies CASSPTAGVTGELFF. J is TRBJ2-2 and V is TRBV5-1; TRBD2 matches at 7 bases. V lost 4 bases to trimming and J lost 4 bases; unmatched junction nucleotides: 7. The germline V gene encodes CDR1 SGHRS and CDR2 YFSETQ. This CDR3 has 15 amino acids.

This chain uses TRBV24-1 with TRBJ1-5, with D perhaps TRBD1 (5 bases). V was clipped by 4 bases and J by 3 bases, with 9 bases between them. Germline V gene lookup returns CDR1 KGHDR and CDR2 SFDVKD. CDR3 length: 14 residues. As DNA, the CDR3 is TGTGCCACCAGTGACCCAGGGAACAATCAGCCCCAGCATTTT. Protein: CATSDPGNNQPQHF.

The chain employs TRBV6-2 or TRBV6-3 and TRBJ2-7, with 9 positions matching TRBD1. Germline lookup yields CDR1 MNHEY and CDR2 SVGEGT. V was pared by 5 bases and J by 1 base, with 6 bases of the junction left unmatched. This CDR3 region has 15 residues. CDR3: CASSRTGVSSYEQYF. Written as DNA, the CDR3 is TGTGCCAGCAGTCGGACAGGGGTTTCATCCTACGAGCAGTACTTC.

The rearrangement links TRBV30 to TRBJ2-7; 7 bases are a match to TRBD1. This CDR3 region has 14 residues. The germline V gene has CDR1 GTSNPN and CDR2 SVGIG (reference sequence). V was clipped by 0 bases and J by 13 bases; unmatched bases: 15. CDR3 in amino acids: CAWSVKGTANTPYF. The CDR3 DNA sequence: TGTGCCTGGAGTGTCAAGGGGACAGCCAACACACCCTACTTC. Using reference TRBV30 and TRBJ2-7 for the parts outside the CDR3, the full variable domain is SQTIHQWPATLVQPVGSPLSLECTVEGTSNPNLYWYRQAAGRGLQLLFYSVGIGQISSEVPQNLSASRPQDRQFILSSKKLLLSDSGFYLCAWSVKGTANTPYFGPGTRLTVT.

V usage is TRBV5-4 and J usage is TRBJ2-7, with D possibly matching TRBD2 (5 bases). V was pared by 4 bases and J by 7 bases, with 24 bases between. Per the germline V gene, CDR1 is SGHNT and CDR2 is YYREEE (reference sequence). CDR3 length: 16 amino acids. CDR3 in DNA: TGTGCCAGCAGCCCCAACCAGCGGCGGGCCTTTCGGGAGCAGTACTTC. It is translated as CASSPNQRRAFREQYF.

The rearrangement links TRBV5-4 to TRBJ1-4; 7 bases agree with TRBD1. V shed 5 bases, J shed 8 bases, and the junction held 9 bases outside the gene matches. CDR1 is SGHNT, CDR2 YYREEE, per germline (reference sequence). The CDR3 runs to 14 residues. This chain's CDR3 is CASSSGTEGEKLFF. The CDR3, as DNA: TGTGCCAGCAGTTCCGGGACAGAGGGGGAAAAACTGTTTTTT. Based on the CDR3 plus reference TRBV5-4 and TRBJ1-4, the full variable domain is ETGVTQSPTHLIKTRGQQVTLRCSSQSGHNTVSWYQQALGQGPQFIFQYYREEENGRGNFPPRFSGLQFPNYSSELNVNALELDDSALYLCASSSGTEGEKLFFGSGTQLSVL.

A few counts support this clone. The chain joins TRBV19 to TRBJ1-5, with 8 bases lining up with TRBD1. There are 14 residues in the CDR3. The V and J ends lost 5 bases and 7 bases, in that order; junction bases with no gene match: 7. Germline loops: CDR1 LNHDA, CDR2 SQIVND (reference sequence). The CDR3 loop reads CASSADRGWQPQHF. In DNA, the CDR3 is TGTGCCAGTAGTGCCGACAGGGGTTGGCAGCCCCAGCATTTT.

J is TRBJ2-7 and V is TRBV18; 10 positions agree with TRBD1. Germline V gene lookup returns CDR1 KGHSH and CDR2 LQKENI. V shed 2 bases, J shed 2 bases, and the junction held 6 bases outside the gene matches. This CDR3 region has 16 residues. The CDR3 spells CASSPLPGQGTYEQYF. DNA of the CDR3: TGTGCCAGCTCACCATTACCGGGACAGGGGACCTACGAGCAGTACTTC.

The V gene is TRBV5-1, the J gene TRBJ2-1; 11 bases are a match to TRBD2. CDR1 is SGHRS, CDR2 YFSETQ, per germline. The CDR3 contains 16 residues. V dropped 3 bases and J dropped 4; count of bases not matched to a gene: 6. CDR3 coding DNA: TGCGCCAGCAGCTATTTGACTAGCGGGGCTTACAATGAGCAGTTCTTC. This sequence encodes CASSYLTSGAYNEQFF.

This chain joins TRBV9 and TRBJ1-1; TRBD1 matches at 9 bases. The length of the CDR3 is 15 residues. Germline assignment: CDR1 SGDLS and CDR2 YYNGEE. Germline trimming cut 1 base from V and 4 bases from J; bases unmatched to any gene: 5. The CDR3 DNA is TGTGCCAGCAGCGTAACAGGGGGCGGTGGCACTGAAGCTTTCTTT. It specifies CASSVTGGGGTEAFF.

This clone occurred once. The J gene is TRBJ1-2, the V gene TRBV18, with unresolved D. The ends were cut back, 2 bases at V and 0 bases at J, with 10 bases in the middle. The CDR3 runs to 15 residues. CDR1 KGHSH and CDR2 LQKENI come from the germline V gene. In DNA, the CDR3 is TGTGCCAGCTCACCATTCACCTACCCTAACTATGGCTACACCTTC. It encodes CASSPFTYPNYGYTF.

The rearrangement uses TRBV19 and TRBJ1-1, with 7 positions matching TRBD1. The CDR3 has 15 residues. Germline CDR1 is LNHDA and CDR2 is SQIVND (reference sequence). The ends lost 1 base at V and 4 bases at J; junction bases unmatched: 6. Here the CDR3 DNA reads TGTGCCAGTAGTATAGGAAACAGGGGCGGCACTGAAGCTTTCTTT. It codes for CASSIGNRGGTEAFF.

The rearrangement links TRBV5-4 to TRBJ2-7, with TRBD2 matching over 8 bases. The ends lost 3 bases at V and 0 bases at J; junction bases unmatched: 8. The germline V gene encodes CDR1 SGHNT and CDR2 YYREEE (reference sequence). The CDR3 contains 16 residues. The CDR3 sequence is CASSSGGAGGSYEQYF. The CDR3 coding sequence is TGTGCCAGCAGCTCCGGAGGGGCGGGAGGCTCCTACGAGCAGTACTTC. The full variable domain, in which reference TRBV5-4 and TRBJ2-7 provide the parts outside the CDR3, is ETGVTQSPTHLIKTRGQQVTLRCSSQSGHNTVSWYQQALGQGPQFIFQYYREEENGRGNFPPRFSGLQFPNYSSELNVNALELDDSALYLCASSSGGAGGSYEQYFGPGTRLTVT.

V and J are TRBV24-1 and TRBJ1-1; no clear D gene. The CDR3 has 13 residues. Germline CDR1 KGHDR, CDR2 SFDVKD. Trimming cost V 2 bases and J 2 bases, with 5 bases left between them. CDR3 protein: CATSDYSNTEAFF. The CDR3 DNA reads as TGTGCCACCAGTGATTACAGTAACACTGAAGCTTTCTTT.

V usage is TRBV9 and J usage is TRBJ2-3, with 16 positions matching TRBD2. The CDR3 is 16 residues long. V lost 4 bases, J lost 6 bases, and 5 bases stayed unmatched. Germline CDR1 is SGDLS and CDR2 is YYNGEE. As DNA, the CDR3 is TGTGCCAGCAGCTTCGGGACTAGCGGGGGGGAGGATACGCAGTATTTT. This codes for CASSFGTSGGEDTQYF.

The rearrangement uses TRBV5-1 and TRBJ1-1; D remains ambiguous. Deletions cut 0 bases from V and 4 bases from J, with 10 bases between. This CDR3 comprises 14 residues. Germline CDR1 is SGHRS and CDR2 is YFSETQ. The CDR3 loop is CASSLVMAGTEAFF. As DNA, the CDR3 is TGCGCCAGCAGCTTGGTTATGGCAGGCACTGAAGCTTTCTTT.

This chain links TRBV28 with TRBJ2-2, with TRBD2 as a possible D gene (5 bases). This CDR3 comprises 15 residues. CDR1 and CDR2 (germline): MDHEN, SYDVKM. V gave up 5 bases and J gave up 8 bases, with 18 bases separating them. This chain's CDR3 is CASSPNSFAGGELFF. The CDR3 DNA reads TGTGCCAGCAGTCCTAATTCCTTTGCGGGTGGGGAGCTGTTTTTT. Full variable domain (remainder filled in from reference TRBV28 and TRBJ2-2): DVKVTQSSRYLVKRTGEKVFLECVQDMDHENMFWYRQDPGLGLRLIYFSYDVKMKEKGDIPEGYSVSREKKERFSLILESASTNQTSMYLCASSPNSFAGGELFFGEGSRLTVL.

The CDR3 nucleotides read TGTGCCAGCAGTTTCCGGACAGGGGGCTTCGGAAACACCATATATTTT. Protein: CASSFRTGGFGNTIYF. V gene TRBV28 combines with J gene TRBJ1-3; 11 bases are shared with TRBD1. Germline CDR1 and CDR2: MDHEN and SYDVKM. This CDR3 comprises 16 residues. Trimming cost V 3 bases and J 4 bases; bases outside gene matches: 5.